Following are 21 T cell receptor beta chains from one sample sequenced in a study of cytomegalovirus exposure and HLA in healthy donors. PCR used 60 Vbeta primers and 13 Jbeta primers. Sequencing was performed with immunoSEQ multiplex PCR; in TCRdb, only in-frame clones are kept and a portion is missing. Of 170,000 or so clones in the sample, under 85% were seen once. The sample comprised PBMCs. These receptors were collected from a man aged 45 to 65 in good health and CMV-seronegative.

The chain joins TRBV30 to TRBJ2-7, with D possibly being TRBD2 (6 bases). This CDR3 region has 14 residues. V lost 0 bases and J 2 bases, leaving 11 bases between the germline ends. Germline V gives CDR1 GTSNPN, CDR2 SVGIG (reference sequence). DNA for the CDR3: TGTGCCTGGAGTGTCAGTTGGGGGGCCTACGAGCAGTACTTC. Its protein product is CAWSVSWGAYEQYF.

The V gene is TRBV28, the J gene TRBJ1-4; D remains unclear. Germline V gene lookup returns CDR1 MDHEN and CDR2 SYDVKM. This CDR3 contains 15 residues. Trimming took off 1 base at V and 4 bases at J, with 10 bases between the two ends. Here the CDR3 reads CASSLYAVLNEKLFF. The CDR3 DNA reads as TGTGCCAGCAGTTTATATGCGGTACTTAATGAAAAACTGTTTTTT.

V gene TRBV10-3 combines with J gene TRBJ2-1, with 12 bases identical to TRBD2. Losses at the gene ends were 6 bases for V and 3 bases for J; bases not matched to a gene: 3. Germline CDR1 ENHRY, CDR2 SYGVKD. This CDR3 comprises 15 residues. CDR3 in amino acids: CAIRPSGGGYNEQFF. Here the CDR3 DNA reads TGTGCCATCAGACCTAGCGGGGGGGGCTACAATGAGCAGTTCTTC.

V and J are TRBV27 and TRBJ2-7; 9 bases are a match to TRBD2. This CDR3 has 16 residues. In germline, CDR1 is MNHEY, CDR2 SMNVEV (reference sequence). The V segment lost 8 bases and the J segment 6 bases; nucleotides outside the gene matches: 17. The CDR3 bases are TGTGCCAGCGGAAGACTAGCGGTTGGGGGCACCTTCGAGCAGTACTTC. Encoded protein: CASGRLAVGGTFEQYF.

The chain employs TRBV18 and TRBJ2-7, with 14 bases fitting TRBD2. Per the germline V gene, CDR1 is KGHSH and CDR2 is LQKENI. The CDR3 length is 16 residues. V lost 3 bases to trimming and J lost 7 bases; unmatched junction nucleotides: 8. CDR3 DNA sequence: TGTGCCAGCTCACCGCAGAGACTAGCGGGAGGGAAAGAGCAGTACTTC. This sequence encodes CASSPQRLAGGKEQYF.

The rearrangement joins TRBV5-6 to TRBJ2-5, with 7 bases that match TRBD1. The J call is in doubt because the DNA end fits TRBJ2-7 better. Germline values: CDR1 SGHDT, CDR2 YYEEEE. This CDR3 is built from 15 residues. CDR3 region: CASSLVGTEAYEQYF. For the CDR3, the DNA is TGTGCCAGCAGCCTCGTCGGGACAGAAGCCTACGAGCAGTACTTC.

The chain joins TRBV6-5 to TRBJ2-7, with TRBD1 matching over 8 bases. Germline V CDR1 and CDR2: MNHEY, SVGAGI. CDR3 length: 14 amino acids. The junction had 5 bases not matched to a gene; V was cut back by 4 bases and J by 3 bases. The CDR3 DNA reads TGTGCCAGCAGTTCGAGACAGGGGAACTACGAGCAGTACTTC. It translates to CASSSRQGNYEQYF.

J is TRBJ2-7 and V is TRBV7-2; 8 bases align to TRBD2. Germline V gene lookup returns CDR1 SGHTA and CDR2 FQGNSA. After removal of 5 bases from V and 1 base from J, the junction contained 7 bases not matched to a gene. This CDR3 contains 15 residues. In nucleotides, the CDR3 is TGTGCCAGCAGCATGCCGGGGGGGCCTTCCTACGAGCAGTACTTC. Translation gives CASSMPGGPSYEQYF.

For the CDR3, the DNA is TGTGCCAGCAGCTTAAGCCACAGGGTGGACTTTGGAAACACCATATATTTT. Its protein is CASSLSHRVDFGNTIYF. The chain employs TRBV7-9 and TRBJ1-3; maybe TRBD1 (6 bases). The CDR3 runs 17 residues. Germline values: CDR1 SEHNR, CDR2 FQNEAQ (reference sequence). V was shortened by 2 bases and J by 3 bases, with 17 bases between the two germline ends.

The chain recombines TRBV19 with TRBJ2-3; 8 bases align to TRBD2. The V gene end was trimmed by 5 bases and the J gene end by 4 bases; junction bases not matched to a gene: 5. The CDR3 contains 14 residues. CDR1 is LNHDA, CDR2 SQIVND, per germline (reference sequence). The CDR3, as DNA: TGTGCCAGTAGTCCCAGCGGGGGACCAGATACGCAGTATTTT. As protein: CASSPSGGPDTQYF.

The chain is built from TRBV10-3 and TRBJ2-3; 11 bases agree with TRBD2. The junction had 4 bases not matched to a gene; V was cut back by 5 bases and J by 0 bases. This CDR3 spans 16 amino acids. Germline V CDR1 and CDR2: ENHRY, SYGVKD. The CDR3 DNA sequence: TGTGCCATCAGTCTTGGGACTAGCGGAAGCACAGATACGCAGTATTTT. Its protein is CAISLGTSGSTDTQYF.

This clone was found once. This chain uses TRBV19 with TRBJ1-5; D possibly corresponds to TRBD1 (5 bases). V lost 3 bases to trimming and J lost 7 bases, with 19 bases between them. Per the germline V gene, CDR1 is LNHDA and CDR2 is SQIVND (reference sequence). This CDR3 spans 16 amino acids. CDR3 sequence: CASSISQGGFRQPQHF. CDR3 coding DNA: TGTGCCAGTAGTATTTCGCAGGGTGGTTTCAGACAGCCCCAGCATTTT.

The V gene is TRBV28, the J gene TRBJ2-7; TRBD2 matches 11 bases. CDR3 length: 15 residues. V trimming: 6 bases; J trimming: 4 bases; junction bases outside the gene matches: 8. Germline CDR1 reads MDHEN; CDR2 reads SYDVKM. CDR3 nucleotides: TGTGCCAGCAGGCCCCTAGCGGGAGGCGAGTACGAGCAGTACTTC. Amino acid sequence: CASRPLAGGEYEQYF.

The chain couples TRBV28 to TRBJ2-7; a possible D gene is TRBD2 (5 bases). The CDR3 totals 11 residues. The germline V gene has CDR1 MDHEN and CDR2 SYDVKM. V lost 6 bases and J 7 bases, leaving 10 bases between the germline ends. CDR3 in amino acids: CASRGRQEQYF. The CDR3 nucleotides are TGTGCCAGCAGGGGGAGACAAGAGCAGTACTTC.

The chain combines TRBV12-5 with TRBJ2-1, with D tentatively TRBD1 (6 bases). From germline, CDR1 is LGHNT and CDR2 FRNRAP. The CDR3 has 15 amino acids. V was shortened by 2 bases and J by 1 base, with 9 bases between the two germline ends. The CDR3 loop is CASGLQGSSYNEQFF. The CDR3 DNA is TGTGCTAGTGGTTTGCAGGGGAGTTCCTACAATGAGCAGTTCTTC.

The DNA of the CDR3 is TGCGCCAGCAGCCAAGATATCGGCGGCCCGGTGGCCCAGTACTTC. Protein product: CASSQDIGGPVAQYF. This chain links TRBV4-3 with TRBJ2-5, with D hard to call. The CDR3 is made up of 15 amino acids. Germline V gene data show CDR1 as LGHNA and CDR2 as YSLEER. Trimming pared 0 bases from V and 9 bases from J, leaving 17 bases between.

The J gene is TRBJ2-1, the V gene TRBV7-8; D is uncertain. Germline CDR1 is SGHVS and CDR2 is FQNEAQ. V lost 2 bases and J 3 bases, leaving 11 bases between the germline ends. CDR3 length: 15 amino acids. The CDR3 region has the DNA TGTGCCAGCAGCTTATCCTCTAACAGCTACAATGAGCAGTTCTTC. This encodes CASSLSSNSYNEQFF.

This rearrangement joins TRBV25-1 to TRBJ1-1; no definite D call. The V gene's germline CDR1 is MGHDK and CDR2 SYGVNS. Trimming took off 3 bases at V and 0 bases at J, with 14 bases between the two ends. The CDR3 length is 16 residues. The CDR3 DNA follows: TGTGCCAGCAGTGAGCTAGGATCGGGATTGAACACTGAAGCTTTCTTT. This sequence encodes CASSELGSGLNTEAFF.

The rearrangement joins TRBV30 to TRBJ1-4; TRBD1 matches 9 bases. The CDR3 loop spans 13 amino acids. V lost 3 bases to trimming and J lost 5 bases; unmatched junction nucleotides: 1. Germline CDR1 and CDR2: GTSNPN and SVGIG (reference sequence). CDR3 bases: TGTGCCTGGAGCGGACAGGGGAATGAAAAACTGTTTTTT. The encoded protein is CAWSGQGNEKLFF.

This rearrangement joins TRBV11-2 to TRBJ1-3; tentative D call: TRBD1 (5 bases). CDR1 SGHAT and CDR2 FQNNGV come from the germline V gene. Trimming pared 3 bases from V and 1 base from J, leaving 16 bases between. The CDR3 spans 17 residues. The CDR3 DNA is TGTGCCAGCAGCTTCGACTTGGGCGGGGGATCTGGAAACACCATATATTTT. It encodes CASSFDLGGGSGNTIYF.

The CDR3 loop reads CASRGLINTGELFF. The DNA for the CDR3 is TGTGCCAGCAGGGGCCTGATAAACACCGGGGAGCTGTTTTTT. The chain is built from TRBV28 and TRBJ2-2; D remains ambiguous. There are 14 residues in the CDR3. V was clipped by 6 bases and J by 2 bases, with 10 bases between them. The V gene's germline CDR1 is MDHEN and CDR2 SYDVKM.